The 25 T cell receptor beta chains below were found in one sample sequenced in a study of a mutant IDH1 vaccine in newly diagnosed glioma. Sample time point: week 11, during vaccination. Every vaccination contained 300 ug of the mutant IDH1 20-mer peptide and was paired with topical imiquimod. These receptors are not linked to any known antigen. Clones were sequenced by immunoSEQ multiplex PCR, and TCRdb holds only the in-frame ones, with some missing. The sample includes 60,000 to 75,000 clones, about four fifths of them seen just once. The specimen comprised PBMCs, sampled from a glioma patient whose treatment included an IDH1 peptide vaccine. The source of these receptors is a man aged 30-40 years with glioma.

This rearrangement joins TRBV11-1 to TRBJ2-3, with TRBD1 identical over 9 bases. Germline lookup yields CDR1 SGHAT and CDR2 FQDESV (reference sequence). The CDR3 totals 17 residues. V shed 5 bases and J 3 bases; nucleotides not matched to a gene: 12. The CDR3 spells CASSPGQGLGSTDTQYF. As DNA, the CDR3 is TGTGCCAGCAGCCCCGGACAGGGGTTGGGGTCGACAGATACGCAGTATTTT.

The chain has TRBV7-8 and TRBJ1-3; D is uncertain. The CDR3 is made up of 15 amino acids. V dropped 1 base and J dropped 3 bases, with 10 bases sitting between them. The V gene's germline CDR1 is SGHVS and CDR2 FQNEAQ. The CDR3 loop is CASSLEKGYGNTIYF. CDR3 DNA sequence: TGTGCCAGCAGCTTAGAAAAGGGCTATGGAAACACCATATATTTT.

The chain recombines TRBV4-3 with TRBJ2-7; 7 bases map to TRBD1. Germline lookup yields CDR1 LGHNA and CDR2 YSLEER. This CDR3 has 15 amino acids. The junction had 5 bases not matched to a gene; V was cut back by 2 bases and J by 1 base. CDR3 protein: CASSQQPGQSYEQYF. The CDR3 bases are TGCGCCAGCAGCCAACAGCCGGGACAGTCCTACGAGCAGTACTTC.

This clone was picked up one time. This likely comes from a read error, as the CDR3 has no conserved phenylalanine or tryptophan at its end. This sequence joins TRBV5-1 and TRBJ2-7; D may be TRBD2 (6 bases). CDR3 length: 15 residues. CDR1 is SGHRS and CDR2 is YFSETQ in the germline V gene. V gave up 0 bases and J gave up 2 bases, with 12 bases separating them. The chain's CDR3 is CASSLAGSGPYEQYL. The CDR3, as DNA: TGCGCCAGCAGCTTGGCCGGTAGCGGTCCCTACGAGCAGTACCTC.

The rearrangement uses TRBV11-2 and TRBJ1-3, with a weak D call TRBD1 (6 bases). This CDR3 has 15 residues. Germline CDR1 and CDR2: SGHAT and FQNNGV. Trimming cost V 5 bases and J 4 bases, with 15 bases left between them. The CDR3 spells CASSPGALAGNTIYF. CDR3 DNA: TGTGCCAGCAGCCCAGGGGCTCTTGCCGGAAACACCATATATTTT.

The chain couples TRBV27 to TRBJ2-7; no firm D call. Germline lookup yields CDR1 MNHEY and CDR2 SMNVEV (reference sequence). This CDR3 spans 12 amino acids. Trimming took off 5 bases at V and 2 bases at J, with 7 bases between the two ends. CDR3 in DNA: TGTGCCAGCAGTCCCGACACCTACGAGCAGTACTTC. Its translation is CASSPDTYEQYF.

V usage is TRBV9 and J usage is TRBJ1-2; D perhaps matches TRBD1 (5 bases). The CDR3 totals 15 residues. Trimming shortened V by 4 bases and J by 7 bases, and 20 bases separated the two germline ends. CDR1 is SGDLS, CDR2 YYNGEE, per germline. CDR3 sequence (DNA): TGTGCCAGCAGCCGACCTGGGCAGGGTCGTTCTGGCTACACCTTC. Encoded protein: CASSRPGQGRSGYTF.

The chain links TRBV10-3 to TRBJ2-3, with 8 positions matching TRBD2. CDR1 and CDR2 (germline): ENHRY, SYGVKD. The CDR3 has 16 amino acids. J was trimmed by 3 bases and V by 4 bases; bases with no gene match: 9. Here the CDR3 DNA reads TGTGCCATCAGTGGACAAGCGGGAGAGGTGACAGATACGCAGTATTTT. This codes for CAISGQAGEVTDTQYF.

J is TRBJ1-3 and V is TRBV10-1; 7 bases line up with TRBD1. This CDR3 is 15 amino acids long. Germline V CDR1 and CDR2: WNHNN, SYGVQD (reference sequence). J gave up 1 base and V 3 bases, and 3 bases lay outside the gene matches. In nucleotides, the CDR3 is TGCGCCAGCAGTGACTACAGGGGATCTGGAAACACCATATATTTT. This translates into CASSDYRGSGNTIYF.

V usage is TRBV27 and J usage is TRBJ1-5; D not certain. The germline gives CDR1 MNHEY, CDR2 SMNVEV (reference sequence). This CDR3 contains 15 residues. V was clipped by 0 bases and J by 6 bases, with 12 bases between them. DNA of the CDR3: TGTGCCAGCAGTTTATCGGCCCCGGACCGTCAGCCCCAGCATTTT. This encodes CASSLSAPDRQPQHF.

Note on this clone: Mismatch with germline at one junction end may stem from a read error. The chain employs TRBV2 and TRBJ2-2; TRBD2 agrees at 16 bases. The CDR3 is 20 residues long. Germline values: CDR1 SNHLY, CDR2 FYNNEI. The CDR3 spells CASRARGLAGGPSKTGELFF. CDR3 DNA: TGTGCCAGCAGAGCCCGGGGACTAGCGGGAGGGCCCTCGAAGACCGGGGAGCTGTTTTTT.

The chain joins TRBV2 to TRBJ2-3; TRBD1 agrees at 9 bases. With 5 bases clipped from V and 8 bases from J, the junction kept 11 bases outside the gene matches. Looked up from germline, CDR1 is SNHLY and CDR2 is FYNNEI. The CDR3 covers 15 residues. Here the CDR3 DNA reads TGTGCCAGCAGTCCCGACAGGGGGTGGGGGGGTACGCAGTATTTT. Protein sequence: CASSPDRGWGGTQYF.

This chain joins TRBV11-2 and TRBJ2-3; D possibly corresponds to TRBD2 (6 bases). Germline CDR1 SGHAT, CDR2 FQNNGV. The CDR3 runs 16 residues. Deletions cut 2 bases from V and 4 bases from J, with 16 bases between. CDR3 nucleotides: TGTGCCAGCAGCTTAAGTGGTGTGGGGGAGGCAGATACGCAGTATTTT. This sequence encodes CASSLSGVGEADTQYF.

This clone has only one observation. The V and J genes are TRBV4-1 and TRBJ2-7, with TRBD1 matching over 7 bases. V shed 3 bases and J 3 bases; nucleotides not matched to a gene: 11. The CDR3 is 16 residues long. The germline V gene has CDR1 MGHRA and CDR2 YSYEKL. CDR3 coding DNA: TGCGCCAGCAGCCAGATAGCCGGGACAGAGAACTACGAGCAGTACTTC. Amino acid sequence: CASSQIAGTENYEQYF.

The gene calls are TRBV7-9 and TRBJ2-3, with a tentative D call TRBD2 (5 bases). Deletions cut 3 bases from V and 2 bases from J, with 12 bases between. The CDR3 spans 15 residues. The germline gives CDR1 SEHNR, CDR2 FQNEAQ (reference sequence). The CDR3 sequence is CASSLGYGVTDTQYF. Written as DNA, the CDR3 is TGTGCCAGCAGCTTGGGGTACGGGGTCACAGATACGCAGTATTTT.

The CDR3 region is CASRPGTSNTEAFF. The CDR3 DNA follows: TGTGCCAGCAGACCAGGGACATCGAACACTGAAGCTTTCTTT. V and J are TRBV2 and TRBJ1-1; weak D call: TRBD1 (6 bases). This CDR3 is built from 14 residues. The germline V and J ends were trimmed by 6 bases and 1 base, with 12 bases remaining between them. Germline V lookup: CDR1 SNHLY, CDR2 FYNNEI.

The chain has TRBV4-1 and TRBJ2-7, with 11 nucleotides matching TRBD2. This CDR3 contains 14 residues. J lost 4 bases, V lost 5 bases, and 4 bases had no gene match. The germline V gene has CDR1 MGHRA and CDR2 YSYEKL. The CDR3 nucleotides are TGCGCCAGCAGCATCACTAGCGGGAGTTACGAGCAGTACTTC. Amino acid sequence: CASSITSGSYEQYF.

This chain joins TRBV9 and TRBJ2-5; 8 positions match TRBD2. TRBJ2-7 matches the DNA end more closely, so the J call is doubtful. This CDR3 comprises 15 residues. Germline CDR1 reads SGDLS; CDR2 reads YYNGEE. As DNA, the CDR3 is TGTGCCAGCAGCACCGGACTAGCAGACTCCTACGAGCAGTACTTC. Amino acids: CASSTGLADSYEQYF.

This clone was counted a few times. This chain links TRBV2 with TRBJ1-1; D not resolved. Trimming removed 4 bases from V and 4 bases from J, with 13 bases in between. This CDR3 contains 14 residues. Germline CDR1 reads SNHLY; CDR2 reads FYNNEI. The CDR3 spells CASSGVGRVTEAFF. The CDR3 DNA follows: TGTGCCAGCAGTGGTGTAGGGAGGGTCACTGAAGCTTTCTTT.

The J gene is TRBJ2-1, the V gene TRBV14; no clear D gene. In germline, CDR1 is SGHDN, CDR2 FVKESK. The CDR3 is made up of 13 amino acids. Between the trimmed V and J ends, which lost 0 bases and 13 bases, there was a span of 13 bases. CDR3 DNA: TGTGCCAGCAGCCAAGATCTTCTAGAATTTCAGTTCTTC. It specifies CASSQDLLEFQFF. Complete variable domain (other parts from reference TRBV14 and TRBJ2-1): EAGVTQFPSHSVIEKGQTVTLRCDPISGHDNLYWYRRVMGKEIKFLLHFVKESKQDESGMPNNRFLAERTGGTYSTLKVQPAELEDSGVYFCASSQDLLEFQFFGPGTRLTVL.

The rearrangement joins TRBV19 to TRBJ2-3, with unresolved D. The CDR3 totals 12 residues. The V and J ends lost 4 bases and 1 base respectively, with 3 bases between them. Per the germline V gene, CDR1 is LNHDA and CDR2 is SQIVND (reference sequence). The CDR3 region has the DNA TGTGCCAGTAGTACCCGCACAGATACGCAGTATTTT. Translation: CASSTRTDTQYF.

The CDR3 nucleotides read TGCGCCAGCAGCTCGGCGGGGGGCTCCTACAATGAGCAGTTCTTC. It translates to CASSSAGGSYNEQFF. The chain employs TRBV5-1 and TRBJ2-1; 8 bases agree with TRBD2. With V trimmed by 3 bases and J by 0 bases, 2 bases remained unmatched. The germline gives CDR1 SGHRS, CDR2 YFSETQ. The CDR3 contains 15 residues.

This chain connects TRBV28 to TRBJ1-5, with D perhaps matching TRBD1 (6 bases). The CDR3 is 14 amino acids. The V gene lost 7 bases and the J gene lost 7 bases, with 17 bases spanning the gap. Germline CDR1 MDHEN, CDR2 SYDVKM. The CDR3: CASTGGNTRQPQHF. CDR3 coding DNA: TGTGCCAGCACCGGGGGCAATACCAGACAGCCCCAGCATTTT.

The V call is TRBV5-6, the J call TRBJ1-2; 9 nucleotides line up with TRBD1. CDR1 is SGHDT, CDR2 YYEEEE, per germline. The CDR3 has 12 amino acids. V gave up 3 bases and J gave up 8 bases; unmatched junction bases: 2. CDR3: CASSYRGRGYTF. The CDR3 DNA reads TGTGCCAGCAGCTACAGGGGGCGAGGCTACACCTTC. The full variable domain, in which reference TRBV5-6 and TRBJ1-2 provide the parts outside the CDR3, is DAGVTQSPTHLIKTRGQQVTLRCSPKSGHDTVSWYQQALGQGPQFIFQYYEEEERQRGNFPDRFSGHQFPNYSSELNVNALLLGDSALYLCASSYRGRGYTFGSGTRLTVV.

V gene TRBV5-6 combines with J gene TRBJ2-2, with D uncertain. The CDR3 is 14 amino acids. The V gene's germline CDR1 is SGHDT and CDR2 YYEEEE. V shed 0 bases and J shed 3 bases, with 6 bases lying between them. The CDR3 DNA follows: TGTGCCAGCAGCTTGGTCCTGTACACCGGGGAGCTGTTTTTT. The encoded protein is CASSLVLYTGELFF.